A selection of T cell receptor beta chains follows, all from one sample in a study of blood T cell repertoires in COVID-19. Here immunoSEQ multiplex PCR was the method, and the copy in TCRdb shows in-frame clones only, minus some. The data show more than 200,000 clones, approximately 83% seen once. Sequencing was performed on peripheral blood. These TCRs come from an elderly man with acute or convalescent COVID-19. The CDR3 runs from the conserved cysteine through the conserved F or W. The D gene is left open where the match is weak. For some rows the clone size is stated as once, few or many, or as a class when expanded; others skip it.

d_call | j_call | clone_size | v_call | cdr3_nt | cdr3_aa
. | TRBJ2-3 | . | TRBV10-1 | TGCGCCAGCAGTGCGACAGGTTTGAGCACAGATACGCAGTATTTT | CASSATGLSTDTQYF
TRBD2 | TRBJ2-7 | . | TRBV7-2 | TGTGCCAGCAGCTTCACGGGGACTACCTACGAGCAGTACTTC | CASSFTGTTYEQYF
TRBD1 | TRBJ1-2 | . | TRBV5-1 | TGCGCCAGCAGCAACGGACAGGACCTCGGTGGCTACACCTTC | CASSNGQDLGGYTF
. | TRBJ1-3 | . | TRBV7-9 | TGTGCCAGCAGCTTAGGGCAGGGGTCTGGAAACACCATATATTTT | CASSLGQGSGNTIYF
TRBD2 | TRBJ2-1 | once | TRBV5-4 | TGTGCCAGCAGCCCCGATAGCGGGGGTTACAATGAGCAGTTCTTC | CASSPDSGGYNEQFF
TRBD2 | TRBJ2-5 | . | TRBV24-1 | TGTGCCACCAGTGGGGCGGCTAGCGGGAGGGCAGGAGAGACCCAGTACTTC | CATSGAASGRAGETQYF
. | TRBJ1-2 | . | TRBV21-1 | TGTGCCATCAAGAGGGAGGCCGATCCACTTTATGGCTACACCTTC | CAIKREADPLYGYTF
TRBD1 | TRBJ2-7 | few | TRBV5-1 | TGCGCCAGTCGCCCGGGACAGGGAACCTACGAGCAGTACTTC | CASRPGQGTYEQYF
TRBD2 | TRBJ2-7 | . | TRBV30 | TGTGCCTGGAGTGCAATGGGGGTAGCGGGAAACTACGAGCAGTACTTC | CAWSAMGVAGNYEQYF
. | TRBJ2-7 | . | TRBV19 | TGTGCCACTCCTCCCGTCTACGAGCAGTACTTC | CATPPVYEQYF
. | TRBJ2-1 | . | TRBV5-4 | TGTGCCAGCAGCTTGCCCGTCGGGGATGAGCAGTTCTTC | CASSLPVGDEQFF
. | TRBJ1-4 | . | TRBV5-1 | TGCGCCAGCTCCGGGGGGGGCCCCACTAATGAAAAACTGTTTTTT | CASSGGGPTNEKLFF
TRBD2 | TRBJ2-1 | . | TRBV5-1 | TGCGCCAGCAGCTTGGCTGGTAGCGGGGCAAGCTCCTACAATGAGCAGTTCTTC | CASSLAGSGASSYNEQFF
. | TRBJ2-1 | few | TRBV4-1 | TGCGCCAGCAGCCAAGATCCGGGGACTCTGGGTGAGCAGTTCTTC | CASSQDPGTLGEQFF
TRBD2 | TRBJ2-3 | . | TRBV6-6 | TGTGCCAGCAGTCGGGATACGAGCGGGAGCGCAGATACGCAGTATTTT | CASSRDTSGSADTQYF
TRBD1 | TRBJ2-5 | . | TRBV13 | TGTGCCAGCAGCTTAGAAGGGGGCGCTGGGGAGACCCAGTACTTC | CASSLEGGAGETQYF
TRBD1 | TRBJ1-4 | . | TRBV23-1 | TGCGCCAGCCACCTTCAGGGGGTTAATGAAAAACTGTTTTTT | CASHLQGVNEKLFF
TRBD2 | TRBJ2-3 | . | TRBV15 | TGTGCCACCAGCAGAGATCTGACTAGCGGGTACACTAGCACAGATACGCAGTATTTT | CATSRDLTSGYTSTDTQYF
. | TRBJ1-1 | . | TRBV7-8 | TGTGCCAGCAGCTTGACAGCAGATATGAACACTGAAGCTTTCTTT | CASSLTADMNTEAFF
TRBD2 | TRBJ2-3 | . | TRBV19 | TGTGCCAGTAGTAGACTAGCGCCTAGCACAGATACGCAGTATTTT | CASSRLAPSTDTQYF
TRBD2 | TRBJ2-7 | . | TRBV6-1 | TGTGCCAGCAGTGAAACTCTAGCGGGGCTATACGAGCAGTACTTC | CASSETLAGLYEQYF
TRBD1 | TRBJ1-5 | . | TRBV4-1 | TGCGCCAGCAGCCTAACCTTCCGGGACAGGGTGGCTCAGCCCCAGCATTTT | CASSLTFRDRVAQPQHF
TRBD1 | TRBJ1-5 | . | TRBV28 | TGTGCCAGCAGTCCACAGGGGCGTGGAGAACAGCCCCAGCATTTT | CASSPQGRGEQPQHF
TRBD1 | TRBJ1-2 | . | TRBV30 | TGTGCCTGGAGCACACGGGACAGGAGAAACTATGGCTACACCTTC | CAWSTRDRRNYGYTF
TRBD2 | TRBJ2-2 | . | TRBV5-1 | TGCGCCAGCACCGATATCTCCGGGAGGTCGGCCACCGGGGAGCTGTTTTTT | CASTDISGRSATGELFF
. | TRBJ2-7 | . | TRBV5-1 | TGCGCCAGCATGGGGCAGTCCTGGGCCGAGCAGTACTTC | CASMGQSWAEQYF
TRBD1 | TRBJ2-3 | . | TRBV27 | TGTGCCAGCAGTTTGCGGGACAGGGGCCCAGATACGCAGTATTTT | CASSLRDRGPDTQYF
TRBD1 | TRBJ2-2 | . | TRBV12-3/TRBV12-4 | TGTGCCAGCAGTTCACAGGGGAACGGGGAGCTGTTTTTT | CASSSQGNGELFF
. | TRBJ1-2 | . | TRBV3-1/TRBV3-2 | TGTGCCAGCAGCCCCCGACGGTCCAGGGGATTTAACTATGGCTACACCTTC | CASSPRRSRGFNYGYTF
. | TRBJ2-1 | . | TRBV4-1 | TGCGCCAGCAGCCGCCTTTGGAGCCTAGAAGTGAATGAGCAGTTCTTC | CASSRLWSLEVNEQFF
. | TRBJ1-1 | few | TRBV5-1 | TGCGCCAGCAGCGCCAGCTATGGACAGTACGGTGAAGCTTTCTTT | CASSASYGQYGEAFF
. | TRBJ2-5 | once | TRBV6-2/TRBV6-3 | TGTGCCAGCAGTTACGCCGGGACAAAGCACGAGACCCAGTACTTC | CASSYAGTKHETQYF
TRBD1 | TRBJ1-4 | . | TRBV12-5 | TGTGCTAGTGGACCGGGACAGGGCTATGAAAAACTGTTTTTT | CASGPGQGYEKLFF